Sequencing of this T cell receptor (beta chain) was carried out in a study of OX40 agonist ivuxolimab in advanced cancers. Study details: The group had a mean age of around 60 years, ranged from about 23 to 85, and was roughly 80% male. Study-wide results and caveats: The expanded peripheral T cells' antigen specificity was not determined. The study found among the lowest clonal expansion in partial responders at 0.1-3.0 mg/kg.

As concerns this clone: Its antigen is as yet unknown.

Samples were taken at baseline and on day 1 of cycles 4 and 7. The repertoire was sequenced with immunoSEQ multiplex PCR; TCRdb's copy has only in-frame clones and lacks some. The sample shows some 80,000 clones, around nine tenths of them seen only once. This CDR3 is 15 amino acids long. V lost 1 base, J lost 2 bases, and 3 bases stayed unmatched. CDR1 is SGHTA, CDR2 FQGNSA, per germline. This receptor was identified in an adult with an advanced solid tumor such as melanoma, head and neck, liver or kidney cancer. The chain is built from TRBV7-2 and TRBJ2-7; 9 positions agree with TRBD2. Sequences were derived from CD4+ or CD8+ T cells sorted from blood, sampled in a trial of the OX40 agonist ivuxolimab. The CDR3 DNA reads TGTGCCAGCAGCTTAGTTGGCGGGAGGGCCTACGAGCAGTACTTC. As protein: CASSLVGGRAYEQYF.